This entry lists 8 T cell receptor beta chains sequenced from one sample in a study of blood T cell repertoires in COVID-19. The assay was immunoSEQ multiplex PCR, and TCRdb's table has in-frame clones only and misses some. There are about 80,000 clones in the sample; about 87% occur only once, and 6% to 7.5% lies in the top ten. The material sequenced was peripheral blood. The receptors derive from a woman aged 80 or older with acute or convalescent COVID-19.

The chain is built from TRBV6-5 and TRBJ1-2; no firm D call. V lost 4 bases, J lost 8 bases, and 11 bases lay in between. The germline CDR1 and CDR2 sequences are MNHEY and SVGAGI. The CDR3 extends over 12 amino acids. CDR3 sequence reads: CASSSRELGYTF. Here the CDR3 DNA reads TGTGCCAGCAGTTCCCGCGAATTGGGCTACACCTTC.

This clone was seen more than once but under ten times. The V and J genes are TRBV7-2 and TRBJ2-1, with D perhaps matching TRBD2 (5 bases). V was shortened by 5 bases and J by 9 bases, with 14 bases between the two germline ends. CDR3 size: 13 residues. Germline CDR1 and CDR2: SGHTA and FQGNSA. CDR3 DNA: TGTGCCAGCAGCCTCCTAGGTGAGGGTGAGCAGTTCTTC. Translated: CASSLLGEGEQFF.

The gene calls are TRBV21-1 and TRBJ1-2. TRBV21-1 represents a pseudogene. The CDR3 loop spans 13 amino acids. In DNA form, the CDR3 reads TGTGCCAGCAGCAAAGGTCGGAACTATGGCTACACCTTC. Translation: CASSKGRNYGYTF.

The chain links TRBV5-1 to TRBJ1-3; 8 nucleotides match TRBD1. J was trimmed by 2 bases and V by 0 bases; bases with no gene match: 10. This CDR3 has 18 amino acids. Germline CDR1 reads SGHRS; CDR2 reads YFSETQ. CDR3 sequence (DNA): TGCGCCAGCAGCTTGGTAGGACAGGGTGTCGGGACTGGAAACACCATATATTTT. It specifies CASSLVGQGVGTGNTIYF.

The chain has TRBV5-8 and TRBJ2-3, with 7 positions matching TRBD1. Germline lookup yields CDR1 SGHTS and CDR2 YDEGEE. CDR3 size: 16 residues. V gave up 3 bases and J gave up 3 bases; unmatched junction bases: 10. The CDR3 DNA reads as TGTGCCAGCAGCTGGAGGACAGGACGCCAGACAGATACGCAGTATTTT. Translating gives CASSWRTGRQTDTQYF.

The chain uses TRBV7-2 and TRBJ1-2; D ambiguous. Germline V gives CDR1 SGHTA, CDR2 FQGNSA. V lost 1 base and J lost 4, with 13 bases in between. The CDR3 covers 15 residues. CDR3 loop: CASSLDSRTSYGYTF. CDR3 nucleotide sequence: TGTGCCAGCAGCTTAGACAGCCGTACTTCCTATGGCTACACCTTC.

The CDR3 is CASSRGQGPYTEAFF. The CDR3 region has the DNA TGTGCCAGCAGCCGCGGACAGGGGCCATACACTGAAGCTTTCTTT. The chain joins TRBV5-6 to TRBJ1-1, with 9 bases that match TRBD1. The CDR3 runs to 15 residues. In germline, CDR1 is SGHDT, CDR2 YYEEEE. With V trimmed by 4 bases and J by 3 bases, 7 bases remained unmatched.

In its sample, this clone was seen once. The chain carries TRBV9 and TRBJ1-2; tentative D call: TRBD1 (6 bases). Germline CDR1 SGDLS, CDR2 YYNGEE. The CDR3 consists of 15 residues. Trimming pared 0 bases from V and 5 bases from J, leaving 14 bases between. The CDR3 loop reads CASSVAGLRGYGYTF. The CDR3 nucleotides read TGTGCCAGCAGCGTAGCTGGGCTGAGGGGGTATGGCTACACCTTC.